This T cell receptor (beta chain) was sequenced in a study of human T cells and chemical hapten exposure. Study-wide context: Alopecia areata, totalis or universalis affected patients, mainly female. Per-sample TCR yields varied mainly from small pooled library volume differences.

Germline CDR1 SGHRS, CDR2 YFSETQ. The length of the CDR3 is 19 residues. V lost 0 bases and J 2 bases, leaving 18 bases between the germline ends. Via MiXCR, TCRdb re-called the RACE reads, giving one row per CDR3 protein. The top ten hold about 1.2% of the sample, which has fewer than 350,000 distinct CDR3 sequences, approximately 8% seen once. Described time point: pre-sensitization, week 0. This sample's treatment: therapeutic diphenylcyclopropenone sensitization with weekly scalp DPC. Unseparated into fractions, whole blood served as the source from which total RNA was extracted. The source is a man younger than 35 with alopecia areata. Some clones in this sample may be carry-over from other donors' samples. The V gene is TRBV5-1, the J gene TRBJ2-6; possible D gene TRBD1, 5 bases. Specimen: whole blood, collected in connection with sensitization to the hapten diphenylcyclopropenone (DPC). The CDR3 here is CASSLVFGRVHPGANVLTF. In DNA form, the CDR3 reads TGCGCCAGCAGCTTGGTTTTCGGCAGGGTCCATCCTGGGGCCAACGTCCTGACTTTC.